Below are 17 T cell receptor beta chains sequenced from a single sample in a study of cytomegalovirus exposure and HLA in healthy donors. The PCR employed 60 Vbeta primers together with 13 Jbeta primers. TCRdb keeps only in-frame clones here, not all; method: immunoSEQ multiplex PCR. Of about 96,000 clones listed, roughly 79% are singletons. The sequencing sample was made of PBMCs. The receptors originated from a woman aged 70-85 years in good health and CMV-seropositive.

V gene TRBV4-1 combines with J gene TRBJ2-7, with 14 bases lining up with TRBD2. This CDR3 region has 18 residues. Germline V gene lookup returns CDR1 MGHRA and CDR2 YSYEKL. Losses at the gene ends were 3 bases for V and 0 bases for J; bases not matched to a gene: 7. This CDR3 is CASSQGTSGSPSSYEQYF. The CDR3 nucleotides read TGCGCCAGCAGCCAGGGGACTAGCGGGAGTCCAAGCTCCTACGAGCAGTACTTC.

The rearrangement joins TRBV9 to TRBJ2-7; 14 bases are shared with TRBD2. CDR3 length: 17 residues. Germline assignment: CDR1 SGDLS and CDR2 YYNGEE. Unmatched junction bases numbered 11, after V lost 4 bases and J lost 5 bases. Here the CDR3 DNA reads TGTGCCAGCAGCCCTCGACTAGCGGGGGGGGGCCTGGACGAGCAGTACTTC. Translating it yields CASSPRLAGGGLDEQYF.

The V gene is TRBV2, the J gene TRBJ1-4, with 7 bases lining up with TRBD1. V lost 6 bases to trimming and J lost 3 bases; unmatched junction nucleotides: 7. The CDR3 covers 15 residues. CDR1 is SNHLY, CDR2 FYNNEI, per germline. The CDR3 DNA sequence: TGTGCCAGCAGCCCTATGGGGACAGCTAATGAAAAACTGTTTTTT. Its translation is CASSPMGTANEKLFF. The full variable domain, completed using reference TRBV2 and TRBJ1-4, is EPEVTQTPSHQVTQMGQEVILRCVPISNHLYFYWYRQILGQKVEFLVSFYNNEISEKSEIFDDQFSVERPDGSNFTLKIRSTKLEDSAMYFCASSPMGTANEKLFFGSGTQLSVL.

This clone was counted once. The CDR3 is CAIKGREGDNQPQHF. CDR3 sequence (DNA): TGTGCCATCAAGGGCAGGGAAGGCGACAATCAGCCCCAGCATTTT. The V call is TRBV7-4, the J call TRBJ1-5; D is perhaps TRBD1 (5 bases). V dropped 10 bases and J dropped 3 bases, with 19 bases sitting between them. The CDR3 has 15 residues. Germline assignment: CDR1 SGHVT and CDR2 SQSDAQ.

V usage is TRBV4-2 and J usage is TRBJ2-3, with 14 bases lining up with TRBD2. V gave up 1 base and J gave up 0 bases; unmatched junction bases: 6. The CDR3 runs to 19 residues. CDR1 is LGHNA, CDR2 YNFKEQ, per germline. The CDR3 DNA reads TGTGCCAGCAGCCAAGGCTGGGGACTAGCGGGGGCTAGCACAGATACGCAGTATTTT. It encodes CASSQGWGLAGASTDTQYF.

The gene calls are TRBV27 and TRBJ1-6; 7 bases line up with TRBD1. The CDR3 is 17 residues long. Trimming removed 2 bases from V and 7 bases from J; junction bases left unmatched: 11. Germline CDR1 reads MNHEY; CDR2 reads SMNVEV (reference sequence). The CDR3 DNA reads TGTGCCAGCAGTTTAAGTGGGACAGAAGGCCTCAATTCACCCCTCCACTTT. Amino acid sequence: CASSLSGTEGLNSPLHF.

The table lists this clone with a few counts. Mismatch with germline at one junction end may stem from a read error. The rearrangement uses TRBV7-8 and TRBJ2-5, with 8 bases that match TRBD1. Germline values: CDR1 SGHVS, CDR2 FQNEAQ. This CDR3 comprises 16 residues. CDR3 sequence reads: CASILSGQGAGRTQYF. The CDR3 DNA sequence: TGTGCCAGCATCTTAAGTGGGCAGGGGGCGGGTAGGACCCAGTACTTC. Complete variable domain (other parts from reference TRBV7-8 and TRBJ2-5): GAGVSQSPRYKVAKRGQDVALRCDPISGHVSLFWYQQALGQGPEFLTYFQNEAQLDKSGLPSDRFFAERPEGSVSTLKIQRTQQEDSAVYLCASILSGQGAGRTQYFGPGTRLLVL.

This chain links TRBV10-2 with TRBJ2-5; tentatively, D is TRBD1 (5 bases). This CDR3 has 15 amino acids. Per germline, CDR1 WSHSY and CDR2 SAAADI. V was clipped by 0 bases and J by 5 bases, with 13 bases between them. CDR3 DNA: TGCGCCAGCAGTGAGTCGTTGACAGCCCTGGAGACCCAGTACTTC. Translation gives CASSESLTALETQYF.

The chain carries TRBV5-4 and TRBJ1-1; the D gene is possibly TRBD1 (6 bases). Germline assignment: CDR1 SGHNT and CDR2 YYREEE (reference sequence). Trimming cost V 0 bases and J 1 base, with 10 bases left between them. CDR3 length equals 15 residues. CDR3 residues: CASSLENRANTEAFF. The CDR3 DNA reads as TGTGCCAGCAGCTTGGAAAACAGGGCGAACACTGAAGCTTTCTTT. The variable domain in full, with the rest retrieved from reference TRBV5-4 and TRBJ1-1, is ETGVTQSPTHLIKTRGQQVTLRCSSQSGHNTVSWYQQALGQGPQFIFQYYREEENGRGNFPPRFSGLQFPNYSSELNVNALELDDSALYLCASSLENRANTEAFFGQGTRLTVV.

The V call is TRBV11-2, the J call TRBJ2-3; weak D call: TRBD2 (6 bases). CDR1 is SGHAT and CDR2 is FQNNGV in the germline V gene. The CDR3 is made up of 15 amino acids. The V end was cut by 2 bases, the J end by 3 bases, with 12 bases between. The CDR3 reads CASSLNVGGTDTQYF. The CDR3 DNA sequence: TGTGCCAGCAGCTTAAACGTTGGAGGGACAGATACGCAGTATTTT.

V usage is TRBV28 and J usage is TRBJ2-7; 7 positions agree with TRBD1. The CDR3 spans 19 residues. The V gene end was trimmed by 6 bases and the J gene end by 2 bases; junction bases not matched to a gene: 22. Germline-derived CDR1 and CDR2 are MDHEN and SYDVKM. CDR3 residues: CASSISLNIDRELTYEQYF. CDR3 DNA sequence: TGTGCCAGCAGCATTTCCCTAAACATAGACAGGGAGTTGACCTACGAGCAGTACTTC.

CDR3 sequence reads: CASSPLISSGANVLTF. The CDR3 DNA sequence: TGTGCCAGCTCACCGCTAATATCCTCTGGGGCCAACGTCCTGACTTTC. The chain is built from TRBV18 and TRBJ2-6, with D hard to call. Germline CDR1 KGHSH, CDR2 LQKENI. Trimming pared 3 bases from V and 0 bases from J, leaving 9 bases between. This CDR3 region has 16 residues.

This sequence joins TRBV19 and TRBJ2-1; D perhaps matches TRBD2 (6 bases). With 4 bases removed from V and 4 bases from J, the gap between germline ends came to 14 bases. CDR3 length: 15 amino acids. CDR1 and CDR2 (germline): LNHDA, SQIVND (reference sequence). CDR3 bases: TGTGCCAGTAGTACGGGGCTTGGAGGGTACAATGAGCAGTTCTTC. This translates into CASSTGLGGYNEQFF.

This clone has just a few counts. CDR3 sequence (DNA): TGTGCCAGCAGCGTAGCACCGGGACTAGCGGGAGGATTGGGGAACACCGGGGAGCTGTTTTTT. Translating it yields CASSVAPGLAGGLGNTGELFF. V usage is TRBV9 and J usage is TRBJ2-2; 15 nucleotides line up with TRBD2. The CDR3 length is 21 residues. Losses at the gene ends were 0 bases for V and 1 base for J; bases not matched to a gene: 10. Germline V gene lookup returns CDR1 SGDLS and CDR2 YYNGEE.

This chain uses TRBV7-9 with TRBJ2-5; 14 nucleotides agree with TRBD2. The better agreement between TRBJ2-7 and the DNA end casts doubt on the J call. CDR3 length: 15 amino acids. The germline CDR1 and CDR2 sequences are SEHNR and FQNEAQ (reference sequence). CDR3 nucleotides: TGTGCCAGCAGGCAGGGGACTAGCGGGAGCTACGAGCAGTACTTC. It translates to CASRQGTSGSYEQYF.

This clone has only a few counts. This sequence joins TRBV28 and TRBJ1-1; 9 bases agree with TRBD1. V lost 6 bases and J lost 6; bases outside the gene matches: 5. The CDR3 sequence is 13 residues long. The germline gives CDR1 MDHEN, CDR2 SYDVKM. CDR3 DNA sequence: TGTGCCAGCAGGGGACAGGGAACTTCTGAAGCTTTCTTT. It yields the protein CASRGQGTSEAFF.

Comment on this clone: The same CDR3 arises from other DNA sequences in this sample as well. The CDR3 bases are TGTGCCAGCAGCCTTGGACAGGCCCCCCGGGAGCTGTTTTTT. As protein: CASSLGQAPRELFF. The chain recombines TRBV5-4 with TRBJ2-2; 7 nucleotides match TRBD1. This CDR3 region has 14 residues. V shed 4 bases, J shed 9 bases, and the junction held 9 bases outside the gene matches. Germline-derived CDR1 and CDR2 are SGHNT and YYREEE (reference sequence).